This T cell receptor (beta chain) is drawn from a study of shared clonotypes between healthy human individuals. Each sample came from a Caucasian adult donor living in Nashville, Tennessee. Splitting of CD4+ cells produced CD45RA+ naive and CD45RA-negative memory subsets. This clone came up once. There are 17 residues in the CDR3. Per the germline V gene, CDR1 is SGHDN and CDR2 is FVKESK. V lost 4 bases and J lost 6; bases outside the gene matches: 9. Only in-frame clones appear in the TCRdb table, and some are missing; sequencing was by immunoSEQ multiplex PCR. Of approximately 2.3 million clones listed, just over 90% are singletons.

Sequencing was carried out using naive CD4+ T cells from PBMCs. Subset here: CD45RA+ positively selected. The clonotype was recovered from a man between 18 and 29 years old in good health. Some clones in this sample may be carry-over from other donors' samples. V gene TRBV14 combines with J gene TRBJ2-2; 12 bases map to TRBD2. CDR3 region: CASSLTTSGSQAGELFF. The CDR3 nucleotides are TGTGCCAGCAGCCTAACGACTAGCGGGAGTCAGGCCGGGGAGCTGTTTTTT.